This TCR beta chain was sequenced in a study of response to subunit inactivated influenza vaccine. Study-wide results and caveats: After each seasonal influenza vaccination, few new T cells are recruited, the authors suggested.

Deletions cut 3 bases from V and 0 bases from J, with 9 bases between. The CDR3 consists of 15 residues. TCRdb reanalysed the RT-PCR reads using MiXCR and keeps one entry per CDR3 protein. The sample holds 280,000 or so distinct CDR3 sequences; around a fifth are singletons and the top ten take roughly 10%. With respect to this clonotype: Its specificity is not known.

Here the sequenced sample was PBMCs from blood, taken about 20 months after vaccination. The chain recombines TRBV12-3 or TRBV12-4 with TRBJ1-5, with D unclear. The source of this sequence is a man between 50 and 75 years old who received an inactivated influenza vaccine. The CDR3 coding sequence is TGTGCCAGCAGTTTTTCCGGACTTAGCAATCAGCCCCAGCATTTT. It translates to CASSFSGLSNQPQHF.